This TCR beta chain was found in a study of CD8+ T cells in alopecia areata (dated by TCRdb to about 2018). General notes on the study: The treated patients took part in an open-label pilot trial in which moderate-to-severe alopecia areata was treated with oral tofacitinib at 5 to 10 mg twice daily. Tofacitinib was given for 6 to 18 months, followed by 6 months of follow-up off drug to assess delayed response and recurrence. In treated patients, disease severity was measured using the SALT score, which gives the percentage of scalp surface area affected. In both human patients and the C3H/HeJ mouse model, the study applied high-throughput TCRbeta sequencing to look at T cell clonal expansion in alopecia areata. Human TCRbeta sequencing covered scalp tissue and sorted CD4+ and CD8+ peripheral blood T cells from patchy and totalis/universalis alopecia areata patients and healthy controls. Biopsies were taken from tofacitinib-treated patients at baseline and at 4 and 24 weeks of treatment, and a later scalp biopsy was taken in several of the tofacitinib-treated patients. Clonality in the scalp was compared among normal scalp (n=4), patchy alopecia areata scalp (n=8), and alopecia totalis/universalis scalp (n=8). The RNA source kit depended on sample type: the PAXgene miRNA kit for fixed scalp, the miRNeasy kit for PBMCs, and the RNeasy kit for mouse skin. immunoSEQ multiplex PCR using 35 Vbeta forward primers and 13 Jbeta reverse primers was used to amplify TCRbeta CDR3 regions.

Comment on this clone: Its recognized antigen is unknown. The input lacks base qualities; no much larger clone sits a single base away.

V was cut back by 2 bases and J by 9 bases, leaving a gap of 17 bases between them. The CDR3 holds 15 amino acids from the cysteine to the phenylalanine. Only the CDR3 portion is preserved as DNA: 45 bases, with reading frame beginning at the first base. CDR1 and CDR2 were assigned from the germline V gene as LGHNT and FRNRAP. Libraries were made using the immunoSEQ multiplex PCR assay. RNA was extracted from all samples and reverse transcribed into cDNA, which served as template for TCR sequencing. SuperScript III was used to make first-strand cDNA, primed with a 2:1 mix of oligo-dT and random hexamers. A synthetic immune receptor repertoire was used to measure amplification bias, and any remaining bias was corrected computationally. The study's processing was this. After raw reads were preprocessed to remove errors, the CDR3 was defined following IMGT conventions as running from the conserved cysteine to phenylalanine. Clonality was computed by normalizing Shannon entropy by log2 of the number of productive unique TCRs and subtracting the result from 1. Whether each scalp clone was CD4 or CD8 was inferred by checking scalp TCRbeta sequences against the CD4 and CD8 repertoires from sorted blood. TCRdb mirrors the immuneACCESS table, restricted to in-frame sequences. Some clones are absent from its copies; in checked studies, under half trace to an unresolved V gene, and the reason for the others is unknown. Clone size and the V and J calls come from that table; the DNA yielded D and trimming. This sample gives some 180,000 clones in total; around 49% of them show up just once. The top ten hold 10% of the sample.

The treatment or condition label corresponds to: oral pan-JAK inhibitor, 5-10 mg twice daily. From alopecia areata patients, peripheral blood was collected along with lesional scalp punch biopsies. PBMCs were isolated by density centrifugation and stained for CD3, CD4 and CD8, after which CD4+ and CD8+ T cells were sorted on a FACSAria. Results the study describes overall, beyond this receptor: Scalp clonality and the number of expanded CD8+ clones among the top 100 scalp clones were significantly decreased by tofacitinib. Compared with normal scalp, lesional scalp had higher clonality and more expanded CD8+ clones, particularly in alopecia totalis/universalis, a pattern that suggests antigenic drive. Many expanded lesional clones were found to persist in scalp and blood during tofacitinib treatment, and relapse after treatment cessation may be partly explained by this persistence. Shared TCR sequences between patients were less evident than in mice, which may be partly attributable to HLA diversity in the patient population. Because the treated cohort was small and included a single nonresponder, larger studies are needed to assess links between baseline CD8+ expansion and response. Resident alphabeta T cells in normal human skin are also sequenced, complicating scalp TCR repertoire analysis, unlike mouse skin dominated by gammadelta T cells.

This receptor was obtained from a human donor with alopecia areata. Sequencing used CD8+ T cells sorted from blood, obtained at roughly week 53, from a patient treated with tofacitinib. This chain joins TRBV12-5 to TRBJ1-5, with a tentative D gene TRBD1 over 6 matching bases. The DNA sequence is as follows: TGTGCTAGTGGTTTGAGGATTCAGGGGAGGGGGCCCCAGCATTTT. It translates to CASGLRIQGRGPQHF. Joined to the reference TRBV12-5 and TRBJ1-5 proteins, this CDR3 gives the full variable domain: DARVTQTPRHKVTEMGQEVTMRCQPILGHNTVFWYRQTMMQGLELLAYFRNRAPLDDSGMPKDRFSAEMPDATLATLKIQPSEPRDSAVYFCASGLRIQGRGPQHFGDGTRLSIL.